A single sample is the source of the 30 T cell receptor beta chains below, sequenced in a study of CD8 T cells in Susac syndrome. When the RNA was reverse transcribed, random hexamers were used with an input of 0.5 to 1 ug. TCRdb itself ran the immunoSEQ multiplex PCR reads through MiXCR, one entry per CDR3 protein. The sample contains some 220,000 distinct CDR3 sequences, approximately 95% of which appear only once. Sequencing was performed on CD4+ T cells from PBMCs. The receptor source for this set is a human donor with multiple sclerosis.

V and J are TRBV20-1 and TRBJ2-5, with D possibly being TRBD2 (6 bases). The V end lost 3 bases, the J end lost 5 bases, and 10 bases lay between the germline ends. This CDR3 is 12 amino acids long. CDR1 DFQATT and CDR2 SNEGSKA come from the germline V gene (reference sequence). The CDR3 loop reads CSASGSRETQYF. In DNA, the CDR3 is TGCAGTGCTAGCGGGAGCCGGGAGACCCAGTACTTC.

The chain employs TRBV20-1 and TRBJ1-2; no clear D. Deletions cut 3 bases from V and 5 bases from J, with 22 bases between. The CDR3 consists of 16 residues. CDR1 DFQATT and CDR2 SNEGSKA come from the germline V gene (reference sequence). This CDR3 is CSASDPGRAPSYGYTF. The CDR3 DNA follows: TGCAGTGCTAGTGATCCCGGAAGGGCGCCGTCATATGGCTACACCTTC.

The genes are TRBV29-1 and TRBJ2-3, with 13 nucleotides matching TRBD2. The CDR3 covers 15 residues. The V and J ends lost 6 bases and 2 bases, in that order; junction bases with no gene match: 5. CDR1 and CDR2 from the germline V gene are SQVTM and ANQGSEA. The chain's CDR3 is CSVVGLAGVTDTQYF. DNA of the CDR3: TGCAGCGTCGTAGGACTAGCGGGAGTCACAGATACGCAGTATTTT.

The chain links TRBV6-2 or TRBV6-3 to TRBJ2-7, with 11 nucleotides matching TRBD2. V shed 6 bases and J 0 bases; nucleotides not matched to a gene: 4. The length of the CDR3 is 15 residues. CDR1 is MNHEY, CDR2 SVGEGT, per germline. The CDR3 nucleotides are TGTGCCAGCAGAAGACTAGCGGGAAGCTCCTACGAGCAGTACTTC. This codes for CASRRLAGSSYEQYF.

V gene TRBV13 combines with J gene TRBJ1-1; no definite D call. Trimming stripped 6 bases from V and 11 bases from J, with 13 bases between. The CDR3 covers 11 residues. The germline gives CDR1 PRHDT, CDR2 FYEKMQ (reference sequence). DNA for the CDR3: TGTGCCAGCAGGCTAAAGGATGACGCTTTCTTT. It encodes CASRLKDDAFF.

CDR3 nucleotide sequence: TGTGCCAGCAGCCAAGGGCGGGGGGGAAAAGATACGCAGTATTTT. It is translated as CASSQGRGGKDTQYF. The chain combines TRBV7-3 with TRBJ2-3; 9 bases are a match to TRBD2. V shed 5 bases, J shed 5 bases, and the junction held 8 bases outside the gene matches. CDR1 is SGHTA and CDR2 is FQGTGA in the germline V gene. The CDR3 is 15 residues long.

This clonotype was found once. The V gene is TRBV20-1, the J gene TRBJ1-4; no definite D call. The V and J ends lost 4 bases and 8 bases respectively, with 14 bases between them. CDR1 and CDR2 (germline): DFQATT, SNEGSKA (reference sequence). The CDR3 extends over 13 amino acids. The CDR3 sequence is CSATQPTGEKLFF. In nucleotides, the CDR3 is TGCAGTGCTACCCAACCCACTGGGGAAAAACTGTTTTTT.

The chain joins TRBV2 to TRBJ2-6; D perhaps matches TRBD1 (5 bases). This CDR3 is built from 15 residues. Between the trimmed V and J ends, which lost 5 bases and 2 bases, there was a span of 10 bases. Germline-derived CDR1 and CDR2 are SNHLY and FYNNEI. CDR3 in amino acids: CASSTLGAGANVLTF. CDR3 in DNA: TGTGCCAGCAGTACCTTAGGGGCTGGGGCCAACGTCCTGACTTTC.

This chain connects TRBV12-3 or TRBV12-4 to TRBJ2-6, with D possibly TRBD1 on 5 matching bases. Trimming left V 5 bases short and J 2 bases short, with 10 bases between. CDR3 length: 15 amino acids. The CDR3 region is CASSRSRAGANVLTF. CDR3 sequence (DNA): TGTGCCAGCAGTCGCTCCAGGGCTGGGGCCAACGTCCTGACTTTC.

The rearrangement links TRBV7-9 to TRBJ2-2; 7 positions match TRBD1. The CDR3 is made up of 15 amino acids. The germline V gene has CDR1 SEHNR and CDR2 FQNEAQ (reference sequence). V was clipped by 1 base and J by 2 bases; unmatched bases: 1. This CDR3 reads CASSLGDRNTGELFF. Here the CDR3 DNA reads TGTGCCAGCAGCTTAGGGGACAGAAACACCGGGGAGCTGTTTTTT. Filled out from reference TRBV7-9 and TRBJ2-2, the complete variable domain reads DTGVSQNPRHKITKRGQNVTFRCDPISEHNRLYWYRQTLGQGPEFLTYFQNEAQLEKSRLLSDRFSAERPKGSFSTLEIQRTEQGDSAMYLCASSLGDRNTGELFFGEGSRLTVL.

This clonotype was recorded only once. This rearrangement joins TRBV29-1 to TRBJ1-2, with D tentatively TRBD1 (5 bases). This CDR3 has 13 amino acids. V lost 5 bases to trimming and J lost 4 bases, with 14 bases between them. Looked up from germline, CDR1 is SQVTM and CDR2 is ANQGSEA. Here the CDR3 reads CSVLSVRGYGYTF. The CDR3 nucleotides read TGCAGCGTTCTCTCGGTGAGGGGCTATGGCTACACCTTC.

As for this clonotype: Sequence at one end of the junction differs from germline and may be a read error. The chain carries TRBV20-1 and TRBJ1-2; D not certain. CDR1 is DFQATT, CDR2 SNEGSKA, per germline (reference sequence). CDR3 length: 13 amino acids. The CDR3 is CSPRGQLNYGYTF. CDR3 nucleotide sequence: TGCAGTCCTAGAGGCCAACTTAACTATGGCTACACCTTC.

V is TRBV25-1 and J is TRBJ2-7, with TRBD2 as a possible D gene (6 bases). From germline, CDR1 is MGHDK and CDR2 SYGVNS. Trimming took 7 bases from V and 2 from J, leaving 15 bases between them. CDR3 size: 14 residues. CDR3 sequence reads: CASTRGTGPYEQYF. CDR3 nucleotide sequence: TGTGCCAGCACGCGCGGGACCGGACCCTACGAGCAGTACTTC.

J is TRBJ2-7 and V is TRBV14; D gene unclear. Germline CDR1 and CDR2: SGHDN and FVKESK. CDR3 size: 12 residues. The V end was cut by 4 bases, the J end by 3 bases, with 7 bases between. CDR3 region: CASSPPNYEQYF. CDR3 coding DNA: TGTGCCAGCAGCCCACCAAACTACGAGCAGTACTTC. The whole variable domain, filled in from reference TRBV14 and TRBJ2-7, reads EAGVTQFPSHSVIEKGQTVTLRCDPISGHDNLYWYRRVMGKEIKFLLHFVKESKQDESGMPNNRFLAERTGGTYSTLKVQPAELEDSGVYFCASSPPNYEQYFGPGTRLTVT.

V and J are TRBV7-2 and TRBJ2-7; D unresolved. The CDR3 consists of 14 residues. The ends were cut back, 6 bases at V and 0 bases at J, with 12 bases in the middle. Germline loops: CDR1 SGHTA, CDR2 FQGNSA. The CDR3 DNA follows: TGTGCCAGCAGTCGTGACACCAGCTCCTACGAGCAGTACTTC. Its protein product is CASSRDTSSYEQYF.

The CDR3 coding sequence is TGTGCCAGCAGCCAAGAAAGAAGGGCGCAGTATTTT. The encoded protein is CASSQERRAQYF. This chain connects TRBV3-1 to TRBJ2-3; D remains ambiguous. Germline loops: CDR1 LGHDT, CDR2 YNNKEL (reference sequence). This CDR3 has 12 amino acids. The V end was cut by 0 bases, the J end by 10 bases, with 8 bases between.

The chain carries TRBV20-1 and TRBJ2-1; TRBD2 matches 10 bases. In germline, CDR1 is DFQATT, CDR2 SNEGSKA (reference sequence). The CDR3 runs 13 residues. J gave up 5 bases and V 3 bases, and 1 base lay outside the gene matches. This chain's CDR3 is CSARGLANNEQFF. The CDR3, as DNA: TGCAGTGCTAGGGGACTAGCGAACAATGAGCAGTTCTTC.

V is TRBV20-1 and J is TRBJ2-5; D is possibly TRBD2 (5 bases). The germline gives CDR1 DFQATT, CDR2 SNEGSKA (reference sequence). V dropped 3 bases and J dropped 5 bases, with 13 bases sitting between them. This CDR3 is built from 13 residues. Here the CDR3 reads CSASGPSGETQYF. CDR3 nucleotide sequence: TGCAGTGCTAGTGGTCCTTCGGGGGAGACCCAGTACTTC.

The gene calls are TRBV6-1 and TRBJ1-5; D uncertain. The CDR3 extends over 12 amino acids. The V gene's germline CDR1 is MNHNS and CDR2 SASEGT. V lost 5 bases and J 6 bases, leaving 8 bases between the germline ends. The CDR3 DNA follows: TGTGCCAGCAGTCGACGTCTTCAGCCCCAGCATTTT. Translated, it gives CASSRRLQPQHF.

The chain joins TRBV29-1 to TRBJ2-1, with 7 bases that match TRBD1. Germline CDR1 reads SQVTM; CDR2 reads ANQGSEA. The junction had 5 bases not matched to a gene; V was cut back by 4 bases and J by 8 bases. The CDR3 spans 12 residues. The DNA of the CDR3 is TGCAGCGTTGCGACAGGGACCCATGAGCAGTTCTTC. Its translation is CSVATGTHEQFF.

The V call is TRBV6-2 or TRBV6-3, the J call TRBJ2-1; TRBD1 or TRBD2 may be the D gene (5 bases each). Trimming took off 0 bases at V and 12 bases at J, with 15 bases between the two ends. The CDR3 covers 14 residues. Looked up from germline, CDR1 is MNHEY and CDR2 is SVGEGT. The CDR3, as DNA: TGTGCCAGCAGTTACTCTCTTAGGGGAGTTAGGCAGTTCTTC. It encodes CASSYSLRGVRQFF.

V gene TRBV7-9 combines with J gene TRBJ2-1; TRBD2 might be the D (5 bases). The V and J ends lost 5 bases and 4 bases respectively, with 15 bases between them. Germline CDR1 SEHNR, CDR2 FQNEAQ (reference sequence). The CDR3 is made up of 15 amino acids. The CDR3 DNA reads as TGTGCCAGCAGCCCCGGTGTGGTAGCGTACAATGAGCAGTTCTTC. Translated, it gives CASSPGVVAYNEQFF.

The count of this clonotype is one. The DNA for the CDR3 is TGTGCCAGCAGCTTAGAGGGACCCCGGGAGAAAGAGACCCAGTACTTC. Translating it yields CASSLEGPREKETQYF. The genes are TRBV5-4 and TRBJ2-5, with D possibly TRBD2 on 6 matching bases. This CDR3 has 16 residues. The V gene lost 2 bases and the J gene lost 3 bases, with 17 bases spanning the gap. CDR1 is SGHNT, CDR2 YYREEE, per germline (reference sequence).

The V and J genes are TRBV3-1 and TRBJ2-4, with 9 bases aligning to TRBD2. V trimming: 4 bases; J trimming: 8 bases; junction bases outside the gene matches: 18. The CDR3 runs 18 residues. Germline CDR1 reads LGHDT; CDR2 reads YNNKEL (reference sequence). As DNA, the CDR3 is TGTGCCAGCAGCCCTGGTAAGCTTAGCGGGGGCAATAGGGACATTCAGTACTTC. Translated, it gives CASSPGKLSGGNRDIQYF. Drawing the rest from reference TRBV3-1 and TRBJ2-4, the complete variable domain is DTAVSQTPKYLVTQMGNDKSIKCEQNLGHDTMYWYKQDSKKFLKIMFSYNNKELIINETVPNRFSPKSPDKAHLNLHINSLELGDSAVYFCASSPGKLSGGNRDIQYFGAGTRLSVL.

A single count supports this clonotype. The chain employs TRBV20-1 and TRBJ2-3; 9 bases are a match to TRBD2. With 3 bases clipped from V and 4 bases from J, the junction kept 5 bases outside the gene matches. Germline V CDR1 and CDR2: DFQATT, SNEGSKA (reference sequence). This CDR3 contains 14 residues. The chain's CDR3 is CSASASGRPDTQYF. DNA of the CDR3: TGCAGTGCTAGTGCGAGCGGGAGGCCAGATACGCAGTATTTT.

This rearrangement joins TRBV5-4 to TRBJ1-3; D not certain. The germline CDR1 and CDR2 sequences are SGHNT and YYREEE (reference sequence). CDR3 size: 15 residues. The V end lost 0 bases, the J end lost 4 bases, and 11 bases lay between the germline ends. The CDR3 sequence: CASSLGQSGGNTIYF. Written as DNA, the CDR3 is TGTGCCAGCAGCTTGGGCCAGAGCGGGGGAAACACCATATATTTT.

V is TRBV7-2 and J is TRBJ2-1; D ambiguous. Germline V gene sequence: CDR1 SGHTA, CDR2 FQGNSA. Trimming shortened V by 4 bases and J by 3 bases, and 4 bases separated the two germline ends. This CDR3 comprises 12 residues. The CDR3 coding sequence is TGTGCCAGCAGCTGGGGCTACAATGAGCAGTTCTTC. Amino acids: CASSWGYNEQFF.

The genes are TRBV12-3 or TRBV12-4 and TRBJ2-3; D is possibly TRBD2 (6 bases). The germline V and J ends were trimmed by 7 bases and 6 bases, with 14 bases remaining between them. This CDR3 has 13 amino acids. This chain's CDR3 is CASILWGEDTQYF. CDR3 DNA: TGTGCCAGCATCCTATGGGGGGAGGATACGCAGTATTTT.

The rearrangement joins TRBV24-1 to TRBJ2-1; 8 bases line up with TRBD2. V lost 5 bases, J lost 10 bases, and 3 bases stayed unmatched. The length of the CDR3 is 12 residues. Germline V lookup: CDR1 KGHDR, CDR2 SFDVKD. The CDR3 sequence: CATSARGEEQFF. Here the CDR3 DNA reads TGTGCCACCAGTGCGCGGGGGGAGGAGCAGTTCTTC.

The chain uses TRBV24-1 and TRBJ2-1; possibly TRBD2 for D (5 bases). This CDR3 comprises 13 residues. V was clipped by 1 base and J by 7 bases, with 7 bases between them. From germline, CDR1 is KGHDR and CDR2 SFDVKD. For the CDR3, the DNA is TGTGCCACCAGTGATTTCCGGGGAAATGAGCAGTTCTTC. It specifies CATSDFRGNEQFF.